One sample yielded the 2 T cell receptor beta chains listed below, sequenced in a study of blood T cell repertoires in COVID-19. The method was immunoSEQ multiplex PCR; TCRdb's version includes in-frame clones alone and lacks a portion of them. The table lists about 160,000 clones, about 88% of them singletons. The sample taken for sequencing was peripheral blood. These receptors came from a woman older than 75 with acute or convalescent COVID-19.

The V call is TRBV7-2, the J call TRBJ1-3; D unresolved. V was pared by 8 bases and J by 0 bases, with 14 bases between. Germline CDR1 and CDR2: SGHTA and FQGNSA. The CDR3 covers 15 residues. In nucleotides, the CDR3 is TGTGCCAGCCGGCGGGCCCCCTCCTCTGGAAACACCATATATTTT. This sequence encodes CASRRAPSSGNTIYF.

J is TRBJ1-4 and V is TRBV3-1 (or the pseudogene TRBV3-2); D possibly corresponds to TRBD1 (5 bases). Trimming left V 3 bases short and J 3 bases short, with 17 bases between. The length of the CDR3 is 17 residues. The germline V gene has CDR1 LGHDT and CDR2 YNNKEL (reference sequence). The CDR3 loop reads CASSHKSQTASNEKLFF. The CDR3 DNA is TGTGCCAGCAGCCATAAGTCGCAGACAGCGTCTAATGAAAAACTGTTTTTT.